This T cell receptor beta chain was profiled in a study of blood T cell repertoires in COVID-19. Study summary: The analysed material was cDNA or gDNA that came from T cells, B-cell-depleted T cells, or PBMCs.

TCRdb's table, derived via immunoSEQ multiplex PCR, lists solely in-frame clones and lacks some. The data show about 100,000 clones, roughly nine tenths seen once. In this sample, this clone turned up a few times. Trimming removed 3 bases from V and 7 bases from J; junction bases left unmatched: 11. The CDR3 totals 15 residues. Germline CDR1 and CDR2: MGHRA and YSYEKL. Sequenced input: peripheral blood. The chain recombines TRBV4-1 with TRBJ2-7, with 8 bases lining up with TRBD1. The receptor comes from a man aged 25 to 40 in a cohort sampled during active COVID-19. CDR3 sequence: CASSQLQGVRREQYF. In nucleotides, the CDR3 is TGCGCCAGCAGCCAGCTACAGGGGGTGAGGAGGGAGCAGTACTTC.